This T cell receptor beta chain was profiled in a study of cytomegalovirus exposure and HLA in healthy donors. CDR1 SGHTA and CDR2 FQGNSA come from the germline V gene. The J segment lost 4 bases and the V segment lost 5 bases, leaving 1 base of the junction unmatched. CDR3 size: 13 residues. Primers included in the PCR were 60 Vbeta and 13 Jbeta primers. This table comes from immunoSEQ multiplex PCR, and its TCRdb copy is limited to in-frame clones, with some not included. The sample shows around 110,000 clones, 75% of them seen only once. Sequencing used PBMCs. The receptor was isolated from a man between 35 and 55 years old in good health and CMV-seronegative. The gene calls are TRBV7-2 and TRBJ2-2; 7 bases map to TRBD2. The CDR3 region has the DNA TGTGCCAGCAGCCGGGAGGCCACCGGGGAGCTGTTTTTT. It is translated as CASSREATGELFF.